Shown below are 22 T cell receptor beta chains from a single sample sequenced in a study of blood T cell repertoires in COVID-19. Some clones are missing from TCRdb's copy, which holds only in-frame ones; the method was immunoSEQ multiplex PCR. The profile shows just over 90,000 clones, over 60% of them singletons. The material sequenced was peripheral blood. All receptors come from a man between 65 and 85 years old with acute or convalescent COVID-19.

The rearrangement links TRBV30 to TRBJ1-4; D possibly corresponds to TRBD1 (5 bases). Trimming left V 4 bases short and J 2 bases short, with 14 bases between. CDR1 and CDR2 from the germline V gene are GTSNPN and SVGIG (reference sequence). The CDR3 runs to 15 residues. Here the CDR3 DNA reads TGTGCCTGGACCGTAGGGGCTGGCACTAATGAAAAACTGTTTTTT. Its translation is CAWTVGAGTNEKLFF. The full variable domain, its missing parts supplied by reference TRBV30 and TRBJ1-4, is SQTIHQWPATLVQPVGSPLSLECTVEGTSNPNLYWYRQAAGRGLQLLFYSVGIGQISSEVPQNLSASRPQDRQFILSSKKLLLSDSGFYLCAWTVGAGTNEKLFFGSGTQLSVL.

This clone was detected only a few times. CDR3 loop: CASSLEEQFRGYTF. CDR3 nucleotide sequence: TGTGCCAGCTCCCTTGAGGAGCAGTTCCGGGGCTACACCTTC. This rearrangement joins TRBV18 to TRBJ1-2; D gene uncertain. The CDR3 loop spans 14 amino acids. Germline V gives CDR1 KGHSH, CDR2 LQKENI. Trimming left V 6 bases short and J 8 bases short, with 19 bases between.

The V gene is TRBV5-8, the J gene TRBJ2-7, with 12 bases lining up with TRBD1. Per the germline V gene, CDR1 is SGHTS and CDR2 is YDEGEE. The CDR3 totals 16 residues. V trimming: 4 bases; J trimming: 4 bases; junction bases outside the gene matches: 9. The CDR3 region is CASSPRDRGLVYEQYV. The CDR3 coding sequence is TGTGCCAGCAGCCCACGGGACAGGGGGCTGGTGTACGAGCAGTACGTC.

The chain employs TRBV3-1 (or the pseudogene TRBV3-2) and TRBJ2-2; 8 bases line up with TRBD2. The V and J ends lost 1 base and 2 bases, in that order; junction bases with no gene match: 3. The V gene's germline CDR1 is LGHDT and CDR2 YNNKEL (reference sequence). The CDR3 totals 16 residues. CDR3 loop: CASSQAGRANTGELFF. As DNA, the CDR3 is TGTGCCAGCAGCCAAGCCGGGAGGGCCAACACCGGGGAGCTGTTTTTT.

This sequence joins TRBV27 and TRBJ1-1; D is possibly TRBD1 (6 bases). V was cut by 0 bases and J by 11 bases, with 22 bases left in between. There are 16 residues in the CDR3. Germline CDR1 reads MNHEY; CDR2 reads SMNVEV (reference sequence). The DNA of the CDR3 is TGTGCCAGCAGTTTATCCGCCGCGGGGGCCCCAATGGACGCTTTCTTT. As protein: CASSLSAAGAPMDAFF.

J is TRBJ2-4 and V is TRBV29-1; maybe TRBD2 (6 bases). V was pared by 2 bases and J by 6 bases, with 26 bases between. CDR1 is SQVTM and CDR2 is ANQGSEA in the germline V gene. The CDR3 runs to 18 residues. CDR3 sequence reads: CSVEYQPGFFGGVNIQYF. CDR3 nucleotides: TGCAGCGTTGAATACCAGCCCGGTTTTTTCGGGGGAGTAAACATTCAGTACTTC.

The chain couples TRBV19 to TRBJ2-3, with 9 positions matching TRBD1. With V trimmed by 5 bases and J by 13 bases, 4 bases remained unmatched. The CDR3 totals 11 residues. Per the germline V gene, CDR1 is LNHDA and CDR2 is SQIVND (reference sequence). The DNA of the CDR3 is TGTGCCAGTAGTCGGGACAGGGTGGAGTATTTT. Encoded protein: CASSRDRVEYF.

The chain employs TRBV5-1 and TRBJ2-1; no clear D gene. Germline values: CDR1 SGHRS, CDR2 YFSETQ. V was cut by 0 bases and J by 7 bases, with 8 bases left in between. The CDR3 consists of 13 residues. The DNA of the CDR3 is TGCGCCAGCAGCTTGGTTCCCATGAATGAGCAGTTCTTC. Its translation: CASSLVPMNEQFF.

The genes are TRBV28 and TRBJ2-2; TRBD2 matches at 10 bases. V lost 4 bases, J lost 10 bases, and 12 bases stayed unmatched. CDR1 and CDR2 from the germline V gene are MDHEN and SYDVKM. The CDR3 loop spans 16 amino acids. The CDR3 here is CASSSHSGRRREELFF. CDR3 in DNA: TGTGCCAGCAGTTCTCATAGCGGGAGGCGTCGAGAGGAGCTGTTTTTT.

The chain combines TRBV3-1 (or the pseudogene TRBV3-2) with TRBJ2-7; D not certain. The CDR3 extends over 14 amino acids. Per germline, CDR1 LGHDT and CDR2 YNNKEL (reference sequence). V was clipped by 5 bases and J by 1 base, with 12 bases between them. CDR3 in amino acids: CASSSPGRSYEQYF. CDR3 nucleotide sequence: TGTGCCAGCAGCTCCCCGGGTCGATCCTACGAGCAGTACTTC.

The gene calls are TRBV2 and TRBJ1-2, with a tentative D call TRBD1 (6 bases). CDR3 size: 14 residues. Germline V gene lookup returns CDR1 SNHLY and CDR2 FYNNEI. V was clipped by 6 bases and J by 1 base, with 12 bases between them. The CDR3 protein is CASRLDRLNYGYTF. In DNA form, the CDR3 reads TGTGCCAGCAGGTTAGACAGGCTTAACTATGGCTACACCTTC.

Only one count was recorded for this clone. This sequence joins TRBV29-1 and TRBJ2-2, with 7 bases that match TRBD1. This CDR3 contains 13 residues. V shed 6 bases, J shed 0 bases, and the junction held 1 base outside the gene matches. Germline V gives CDR1 SQVTM, CDR2 ANQGSEA. The CDR3 reads CSVGTANTGELFF. Written as DNA, the CDR3 is TGCAGCGTCGGGACAGCGAACACCGGGGAGCTGTTTTTT.

For the CDR3, the DNA is TGTGCCATCAGTGAGGGCAACGGGGGGGCCGACGAAGATACGCAGTATTTT. Protein product: CAISEGNGGADEDTQYF. The rearrangement links TRBV10-3 to TRBJ2-3; 8 bases match TRBD2. Germline V gives CDR1 ENHRY, CDR2 SYGVKD. The V and J ends lost 2 bases and 5 bases, in that order; junction bases with no gene match: 12. This CDR3 spans 17 amino acids.

The chain recombines TRBV7-2 with TRBJ1-2, with 10 bases aligning to TRBD1. The CDR3 contains 16 residues. V trimming: 3 bases; J trimming: 4 bases; junction bases outside the gene matches: 8. Looked up from germline, CDR1 is SGHTA and CDR2 is FQGNSA. DNA of the CDR3: TGTGCCAGCAGCTTCCCGGACAGGGGGGAGATCTATGGCTACACCTTC. Its translation is CASSFPDRGEIYGYTF.

The chain employs TRBV5-5 and TRBJ2-7, with TRBD2 as a possible D gene (5 bases). Trimming removed 7 bases at V and 7 bases at J, with 12 bases between. The CDR3 runs to 11 residues. The germline CDR1 and CDR2 sequences are SGHKS and YYEKEE (reference sequence). This chain's CDR3 is CASQSGEEQYF. The CDR3 coding sequence is TGTGCCAGCCAGAGTGGGGAGGAGCAGTACTTC. Combining the CDR3 with reference TRBV5-5 and TRBJ2-7 gives the whole variable domain DAGVTQSPTHLIKTRGQQVTLRCSPISGHKSVSWYQQVLGQGPQFIFQYYEKEERGRGNFPDRFSARQFPNYSSELNVNALLLGDSALYLCASQSGEEQYFGPGTRLTVT.

V is TRBV5-1 and J is TRBJ2-7; 10 bases align to TRBD1. V lost 2 bases and J lost 5; bases outside the gene matches: 4. This CDR3 has 14 amino acids. Germline CDR1 reads SGHRS; CDR2 reads YFSETQ. The CDR3 sequence: CASSLGTGVDEQYF. The CDR3 region has the DNA TGCGCCAGCAGCTTAGGGACAGGGGTCGACGAGCAGTACTTC.

The rearrangement uses TRBV11-2 and TRBJ1-4; 7 bases are a match to TRBD1. There are 14 residues in the CDR3. Looked up from germline, CDR1 is SGHAT and CDR2 is FQNNGV. V lost 5 bases to trimming and J lost 8 bases; unmatched junction nucleotides: 8. Written as DNA, the CDR3 is TGTGCCAGCAGCCCTCAAGGGGGCGTCGAAAAACTGTTTTTT. Translating it yields CASSPQGGVEKLFF.

The CDR3 is CASSQVSGGRMNTEAFF. CDR3 sequence (DNA): TGCGCCAGCAGCCAAGTGTCGGGGGGCCGTATGAACACTGAAGCTTTCTTT. The chain employs TRBV4-1 and TRBJ1-1; D is perhaps TRBD1 (6 bases). V shed 1 base and J shed 0 bases, with 15 bases lying between them. Germline CDR1 MGHRA, CDR2 YSYEKL. The CDR3 length is 17 residues.

This chain links TRBV30 with TRBJ1-5, with D maybe TRBD1 (6 bases). CDR3 size: 17 residues. Trimming cost V 0 bases and J 6 bases, with 21 bases left between them. Germline V gene sequence: CDR1 GTSNPN, CDR2 SVGIG (reference sequence). The CDR3 protein is CAWSVGGTGSIGQPQHF. The CDR3 DNA follows: TGTGCCTGGAGTGTAGGGGGAACAGGGTCTATCGGTCAGCCCCAGCATTTT.

The chain combines TRBV3-1 (or the pseudogene TRBV3-2) with TRBJ2-4; 8 bases align to TRBD2. V trimming: 0 bases; J trimming: 0 bases; junction bases outside the gene matches: 7. The V gene's germline CDR1 is LGHDT and CDR2 YNNKEL (reference sequence). This CDR3 spans 18 amino acids. CDR3 in amino acids: CASSQESIGLAAKNIQYF. Here the CDR3 DNA reads TGTGCCAGCAGCCAAGAATCAATTGGACTAGCAGCCAAAAACATTCAGTACTTC.

This rearrangement joins TRBV19 to TRBJ2-5; 11 bases are a match to TRBD2. Unmatched junction bases numbered 16, after V lost 5 bases and J lost 5 bases. This CDR3 region has 18 residues. Germline V gene lookup returns CDR1 LNHDA and CDR2 SQIVND (reference sequence). CDR3 DNA sequence: TGTGCCAGTAGTCTTTCTCTGACGGGACTAGCGGTGTACGAGACCCAGTACTTC. It translates to CASSLSLTGLAVYETQYF. Together with reference TRBV19 and TRBJ2-5, the CDR3 gives the full variable domain: DGGITQSPKYLFRKEGQNVTLSCEQNLNHDAMYWYRQDPGQGLRLIYYSQIVNDFQKGDIAEGYSVSREKKESFPLTVTSAQKNPTAFYLCASSLSLTGLAVYETQYFGPGTRLLVL.

This clone showed up just a few times. The rearrangement joins TRBV19 to TRBJ1-2; the D gene is possibly TRBD1 (6 bases). The CDR3 has 13 amino acids. V was shortened by 3 bases and J by 5 bases, with 10 bases between the two germline ends. Germline-derived CDR1 and CDR2 are LNHDA and SQIVND (reference sequence). This chain's CDR3 is CASSIAGDYGYTF. The CDR3 nucleotides are TGTGCCAGTAGTATTGCAGGGGATTATGGCTACACCTTC.